Shown below are 29 T cell receptor beta chains from a single sample sequenced in a study of hypomethylating agent response in myelodysplastic syndrome. Repertoires were generated with immunoSEQ multiplex PCR, while TCRdb's copy carries only in-frame clones and drops some. Of 4,000 or so clones in the sample, around nine tenths were seen once. Specimen: bone marrow, collected before or after starting hypomethylating agent treatment for myelodysplastic syndrome (not recorded which). The receptors stem from a human donor with myelodysplastic syndrome.

The V and J genes are TRBV10-3 and TRBJ2-1, with 12 bases matching TRBD2. The CDR3 loop spans 20 amino acids. The J segment lost 5 bases and the V segment lost 3 bases, leaving 17 bases of the junction unmatched. Germline CDR1 reads ENHRY; CDR2 reads SYGVKD. CDR3 nucleotides: TGTGCCATCAGTGATTTTGTATATTTGACTAGCGGGAGCTTACACAATGAGCAGTTCTTC. Translating gives CAISDFVYLTSGSLHNEQFF.

The V gene is TRBV18, the J gene TRBJ1-5, with D maybe TRBD1 (5 bases). The CDR3 consists of 14 residues. Trimming pared 1 base from V and 5 bases from J, leaving 9 bases between. The germline CDR1 and CDR2 sequences are KGHSH and LQKENI. The DNA for the CDR3 is TGTGCCAGCTCACCACAGGGGAAGGATCAGCCCCAGCATTTT. This gives the protein CASSPQGKDQPQHF.

This sequence joins TRBV18 and TRBJ2-3, with 8 bases that match TRBD2. The CDR3 has 13 amino acids. Germline V gives CDR1 KGHSH, CDR2 LQKENI. The V and J ends lost 8 bases and 1 base, in that order; junction bases with no gene match: 2. Here the CDR3 reads CASRLARTDTQYF. CDR3 nucleotide sequence: TGTGCCAGCCGACTAGCGCGCACAGATACGCAGTATTTT.

The chain recombines TRBV7-9 with TRBJ2-7; 9 bases match TRBD1. Trimming at V came to 5 bases and at J to 3 bases, leaving 2 bases not matched to a gene. The CDR3 consists of 13 residues. Germline lookup yields CDR1 SEHNR and CDR2 FQNEAQ (reference sequence). In DNA form, the CDR3 reads TGTGCCAGCAGCCAGACAGGGGGCTACGAGCAGTACTTC. Protein: CASSQTGGYEQYF.

The chain employs TRBV7-3 and TRBJ2-1; weak D call: TRBD2 (6 bases). The CDR3 totals 16 residues. V dropped 1 base and J dropped 0 bases, with 10 bases sitting between them. Per the germline V gene, CDR1 is SGHTA and CDR2 is FQGTGA. The CDR3 sequence is CASSLRGDSSYNEQFF. The CDR3 DNA sequence: TGTGCCAGCAGCTTAAGGGGGGATAGCTCCTACAATGAGCAGTTCTTC.

This CDR3 is CASSKFGTSNQPQHF. CDR3 bases: TGTGCCAGCAGTAAGTTCGGGACAAGCAATCAGCCCCAGCATTTT. This chain joins TRBV6-5 and TRBJ1-5, with D possibly matching TRBD1 (6 bases). The CDR3 sequence is 15 residues long. The germline V and J ends were trimmed by 5 bases and 1 base, with 12 bases remaining between them. CDR1 is MNHEY and CDR2 is SVGAGI in the germline V gene.

This sequence joins TRBV6-6 and TRBJ2-7; no firm D call. CDR3 length: 12 residues. Deletions cut 2 bases from V and 3 bases from J, with 5 bases between. Per the germline V gene, CDR1 is MNHNY and CDR2 is SVGAGI (reference sequence). This chain's CDR3 is CASSYQVYEQYF. CDR3 in DNA: TGTGCCAGCAGTTACCAGGTCTACGAGCAGTACTTC.

The chain links TRBV15 to TRBJ2-3; D gene uncertain. This CDR3 is built from 16 residues. CDR1 is LNHNV, CDR2 YYDKDF, per germline (reference sequence). V lost 0 bases, J lost 4 bases, and 14 bases lay in between. CDR3 DNA: TGTGCCACCAGCAGAGATCGGGTTGAGGTCGCAGATACGCAGTATTTT. Its protein is CATSRDRVEVADTQYF.

The chain couples TRBV7-9 to TRBJ2-3, with D perhaps given as TRBD1 or TRBD2 (5 bases each). From germline, CDR1 is SEHNR and CDR2 FQNEAQ (reference sequence). V was shortened by 1 base and J by 0 bases, with 8 bases between the two germline ends. The CDR3 has 15 residues. CDR3: CASSLVGDSTDTQYF. The CDR3 nucleotides read TGTGCCAGCAGCTTAGTAGGGGACAGCACAGATACGCAGTATTTT.

This sequence joins TRBV7-9 and TRBJ1-1; D remains unclear. The CDR3 is made up of 12 amino acids. V was trimmed by 5 bases and J by 4 bases, leaving 8 bases between them. Per germline, CDR1 SEHNR and CDR2 FQNEAQ (reference sequence). Written as DNA, the CDR3 is TGTGCCAGCAGCCCCCTGGGCACTGAAGCTTTCTTT. Its translation: CASSPLGTEAFF.

The chain uses TRBV19 and TRBJ1-5, with 11 bases matching TRBD1. Germline V gene lookup returns CDR1 LNHDA and CDR2 SQIVND (reference sequence). J gave up 7 bases and V 1 base, and 3 bases lay outside the gene matches. The CDR3 consists of 15 residues. CDR3 in amino acids: CASSIGDRGVQPQHF. CDR3 nucleotides: TGTGCCAGTAGTATAGGGGACAGGGGGGTGCAGCCCCAGCATTTT.

The V call is TRBV28, the J call TRBJ1-1; D gene ambiguous. The CDR3 spans 12 residues. CDR1 is MDHEN, CDR2 SYDVKM, per germline. V shed 5 bases and J shed 8 bases, with 12 bases lying between them. CDR3: CASSTSSGEAFF. CDR3 DNA: TGTGCCAGCAGTACTTCTTCGGGGGAAGCTTTCTTT.

This clone was seen only a few times. V gene TRBV2 combines with J gene TRBJ1-2; possible D gene TRBD1, 6 bases. CDR3 length equals 15 residues. V lost 3 bases, J lost 4 bases, and 15 bases lay in between. Germline V gene sequence: CDR1 SNHLY, CDR2 FYNNEI. The CDR3, as DNA: TGTGCCAGCAGTGAGACCCAGGGGAAGGCCTATGGCTACACCTTC. Protein: CASSETQGKAYGYTF.

J is TRBJ2-7 and V is TRBV6-5; a possible D gene is TRBD1 (6 bases). Germline CDR1 is MNHEY and CDR2 is SVGAGI. The V end lost 6 bases, the J end lost 0 bases, and 9 bases lay between the germline ends. This CDR3 has 13 residues. For the CDR3, the DNA is TGTGCCAGCAGAGACAGGAACTCCTACGAGCAGTACTTC. Protein: CASRDRNSYEQYF.

CDR3 nucleotide sequence: TGTGCCACCAGCAACCGACAGGGCATCAACGAGCAGTACTTC. It codes for CATSNRQGINEQYF. The V and J genes are TRBV15 and TRBJ2-7, with TRBD1 identical over 7 bases. V trimming: 4 bases; J trimming: 5 bases; junction bases outside the gene matches: 8. CDR3 length: 14 amino acids. In germline, CDR1 is LNHNV, CDR2 YYDKDF (reference sequence).

This chain uses TRBV25-1 with TRBJ2-7; D gene uncertain. This CDR3 is 14 amino acids long. Germline-derived CDR1 and CDR2 are MGHDK and SYGVNS. Trimming pared 2 bases from V and 4 bases from J, leaving 12 bases between. Here the CDR3 DNA reads TGTGCCAGCAGTGAAACTTCTTGGGGATACGAGCAGTACTTC. It yields the protein CASSETSWGYEQYF.

The chain combines TRBV7-2 with TRBJ2-7; D is uncertain. Germline lookup yields CDR1 SGHTA and CDR2 FQGNSA. CDR3 length equals 11 residues. Trimming pared 5 bases from V and 6 bases from J, leaving 8 bases between. CDR3: CASSDLGEQYF. The CDR3 region has the DNA TGTGCCAGCAGCGACCTAGGCGAGCAGTACTTC.

CDR3 loop: CAISELQGATDTQYF. For the CDR3, the DNA is TGTGCCATCAGTGAGCTACAGGGGGCCACAGATACGCAGTATTTT. This chain connects TRBV10-3 to TRBJ2-3; 9 bases fit TRBD1. The germline CDR1 and CDR2 sequences are ENHRY and SYGVKD. With V trimmed by 2 bases and J by 2 bases, 2 bases remained unmatched. The CDR3 runs to 15 residues.

This chain joins TRBV28 and TRBJ2-1; D not resolved. Germline CDR1 is MDHEN and CDR2 is SYDVKM. The V and J ends lost 6 bases and 4 bases respectively, with 16 bases between them. The CDR3 runs to 15 residues. The CDR3 loop is CASRPRPPPYNEQFF. The CDR3 DNA sequence: TGTGCCAGCAGACCAAGACCCCCTCCGTACAATGAGCAGTTCTTC.

This clone has a single count. V gene TRBV6-1 combines with J gene TRBJ2-7; 7 bases line up with TRBD2. Per germline, CDR1 MNHNS and CDR2 SASEGT. The junction had 13 bases not matched to a gene; V was cut back by 7 bases and J by 4 bases. The CDR3 is 15 amino acids. The CDR3: CASISWEGMGYEQYF. The CDR3 coding sequence is TGTGCCAGCATCTCCTGGGAGGGTATGGGGTACGAGCAGTACTTC.

The V call is TRBV27, the J call TRBJ2-3; 9 nucleotides align to TRBD2. Germline values: CDR1 MNHEY, CDR2 SMNVEV (reference sequence). The CDR3 length is 16 residues. The trim removed 6 bases at V and 6 bases at J, leaving 13 bases unmatched. CDR3 bases: TGTGCCAGCAGCAGCAAAATGGGACTAGCCGGTGATACGCAGTATTTT. This codes for CASSSKMGLAGDTQYF.

The rearrangement uses TRBV28 and TRBJ1-4, with D possibly matching TRBD1 (5 bases). V lost 7 bases and J lost 0, with 12 bases in between. Germline V CDR1 and CDR2: MDHEN, SYDVKM. This CDR3 has 15 amino acids. CDR3 DNA: TGTGCCAGCACCTCAACAGGTGCAACTAATGAAAAACTGTTTTTT. Protein sequence: CASTSTGATNEKLFF.

In its sample, this clone was seen once. Here the CDR3 reads CASSLEGSVMTNYGYTF. CDR3 nucleotide sequence: TGTGCCAGCAGCTTAGAGGGCTCCGTAATGACTAACTATGGCTACACCTTC. The gene calls are TRBV7-2 and TRBJ1-2, with D uncertain. CDR1 and CDR2 (germline): SGHTA, FQGNSA. V lost 1 base and J lost 0, with 15 bases in between. CDR3 length: 17 residues. The whole variable domain, remainder taken from reference TRBV7-2 and TRBJ1-2, is GAGVSQSPSNKVTEKGKDVELRCDPISGHTALYWYRQSLGQGLEFLIYFQGNSAPDKSGLPSDRFSAERTGGSVSTLTIQRTQQEDSAVYLCASSLEGSVMTNYGYTFGSGTRLTVV.

The chain joins TRBV7-9 to TRBJ2-1, with 7 bases identical to TRBD2. J gave up 2 bases and V 6 bases, and 10 bases lay outside the gene matches. Germline CDR1 SEHNR, CDR2 FQNEAQ (reference sequence). The CDR3 runs to 16 residues. DNA of the CDR3: TGTGCCAGCAGTTATGAACGACTAGCTGCCTACAATGAGCAGTTCTTC. It is translated as CASSYERLAAYNEQFF.

The chain uses TRBV27 and TRBJ2-1, with 8 positions matching TRBD2. With V trimmed by 7 bases and J by 3 bases, 17 bases remained unmatched. The length of the CDR3 is 18 residues. Per the germline V gene, CDR1 is MNHEY and CDR2 is SMNVEV (reference sequence). In DNA, the CDR3 is TGTGCCAGCACCCCCGGGGGGGTTTATGGGGGCAGCTACAATGAGCAGTTCTTC. Encoded protein: CASTPGGVYGGSYNEQFF.

The CDR3 here is CASSLAGGGYEQYF. The CDR3 bases are TGTGCCAGCAGTTTAGCGGGAGGGGGGTACGAGCAGTACTTC. The chain uses TRBV6-1 and TRBJ2-5; 11 bases are shared with TRBD2. The J call may be incorrect, as the DNA end agrees better with TRBJ2-7. Per germline, CDR1 MNHNS and CDR2 SASEGT. This CDR3 contains 14 residues.

This clone was seen more than once but under ten times. The chain joins TRBV9 to TRBJ1-5, with unresolved D. The CDR3 totals 13 residues. Germline CDR1 and CDR2: SGDLS and YYNGEE. Trimming pared 3 bases from V and 4 bases from J, leaving 8 bases between. CDR3 amino acids: CASSDDGNQPQHF. The CDR3 bases are TGTGCCAGCAGCGACGACGGGAATCAGCCCCAGCATTTT.

The chain employs TRBV5-4 and TRBJ1-1, with 10 bases that match TRBD1. Germline loops: CDR1 SGHNT, CDR2 YYREEE (reference sequence). The CDR3 covers 12 residues. The V and J ends lost 4 bases and 8 bases, in that order; junction bases with no gene match: 2. The CDR3 DNA sequence: TGTGCCAGCAGCCGGGACAGGGGAGAAGCTTTCTTT. Its translation: CASSRDRGEAFF.

The chain combines TRBV5-6 with TRBJ1-6; no reliable D call. The CDR3 is 16 residues long. Germline lookup yields CDR1 SGHDT and CDR2 YYEEEE. V gave up 0 bases and J gave up 0 bases, with 7 bases separating them. The DNA of the CDR3 is TGTGCCAGCAGCTTGGCGCGGAGCTCCTATAATTCACCCCTCCACTTT. As protein: CASSLARSSYNSPLHF.